Listed below are T cell receptor beta chains from one sample, sequenced in a study of T cell repertoires in cytomegalovirus infection. TCRdb analysed the reads with MiXCR anew, one entry per CDR3 protein. The profile covers approximately 1,000,000 distinct CDR3 sequences, with roughly 30% appearing a single time and roughly an eighth taken by the ten largest. Antigens for these TCRs are unknown. The input for sequencing was cultured CD8+ T cells from PBMCs, taken from culture after CMV antigen stimulation. The receptors come from a human donor in good health (CMV status not recorded). Some clones in this sample may be carry-over from other donors' samples. Each CDR3 is given with its conserved first and last residue. A D gene is named only where the DNA matches it firmly. Clone size is given for some rows only: seen once, a few or many times, or a class if the clone is expanded.

J gene,V gene,D gene,clone size,CDR3 protein,CDR3 DNA
TRBJ2-1,TRBV5-5,NA,few,CASSLVGGGSGNEQFF,TGTGCCAGCAGCTTGGTAGGGGGGGGTAGTGGAAATGAGCAGTTCTTC
TRBJ2-7,TRBV6-1,NA,few,CASTNEDSGYEQYF,TGTGCCAGCACTAACGAGGACTCTGGCTACGAGCAGTACTTC
TRBJ2-1,TRBV7-2,NA,many,CASSLGGLAPYNEQFF,TGTGCCAGCAGCTTAGGCGGCCTAGCCCCCTACAATGAGCAGTTCTTC
TRBJ2-1,TRBV14,NA,NA,CASLGPPSYNEQFF,TGTGCCAGCCTGGGGCCCCCTTCCTACAATGAGCAGTTCTTC
TRBJ1-3,TRBV10-3,TRBD1,NA,CAISDLVDGLGQGFGNTIYF,TGTGCCATCAGTGACCTGGTTGACGGCCTGGGACAGGGTTTTGGAAACACCATATATTTT
TRBJ2-2,TRBV7-3,TRBD1,many,CASSQNRDRDVGTGELFF,TGTGCCAGCAGCCAAAACCGGGACAGGGACGTTGGCACCGGGGAGCTGTTTTTT
TRBJ1-5,TRBV3-1,NA,NA,CASSPTAGRRNNQPQHF,TGTGCCAGCAGCCCGACGGCAGGGCGACGGAACAATCAGCCCCAGCATTTT
TRBJ1-5,TRBV20-1,NA,NA,CSARVGRRGQPQHF,TGCAGTGCTAGAGTAGGTCGCCGGGGACAGCCCCAGCATTTT
TRBJ2-2,TRBV14,NA,NA,CASSQDPGPAGELFF,TGTGCCAGCAGCCAAGATCCCGGGCCGGCCGGGGAGCTGTTTTTT
TRBJ1-1,TRBV7-4,NA,NA,CASSSILAEAFF,TGTGCCAGCAGCTCTATTCTAGCTGAAGCTTTCTTT
TRBJ2-2,TRBV12-3/TRBV12-4,NA,NA,CASRPDWGQSGELFF,TGTGCCAGCAGACCCGATTGGGGGCAGTCCGGGGAGCTGTTTTTT
TRBJ1-1,TRBV12-3/TRBV12-4,NA,few,CASRQGPEAFF,TGTGCCAGCAGACAGGGACCTGAAGCTTTCTTT
TRBJ2-2,TRBV5-1,TRBD1,few,CASSIRGRDTGELFF,TGCGCCAGCAGCATCAGGGGGCGAGACACCGGGGAGCTGTTTTTT
TRBJ2-3,TRBV4-3,TRBD2,NA,CASSQVAGLAGSGDTQYF,TGCGCCAGCAGCCAAGTCGCCGGACTAGCGGGATCCGGAGATACGCAGTATTTT
TRBJ2-1,TRBV25-1,NA,few,CASRTGYQQFF,TGTGCCAGCAGAACGGGGTACCAGCAGTTCTTC
TRBJ2-3,TRBV6-2/TRBV6-3,NA,few,CASSQGGVSTDTQYF,TGTGCCAGCAGCCAGGGGGGGGTTAGCACAGATACGCAGTATTTT
TRBJ1-6,TRBV5-1,TRBD1,NA,CASSLGGQGNLPLHF,TGCGCCAGCAGCTTGGGGGGACAGGGTAATCTGCCCCTCCACTTT